This passage covers 26 T cell receptor beta chains from one sample sequenced in a study of early T cells in non-severe SARS-CoV-2 infection. TCRdb re-derived calls from the 5' RACE reads in MiXCR, one entry per CDR3 protein. The table records roughly 90,000 distinct CDR3 sequences, over 12% of them present only once. Sample: whole blood. The receptors were sampled from an adult who was a healthcare worker with PCR-confirmed SARS-CoV-2 infection or an uninfected control (not recorded which).

This clonotype has ten or more counts. The chain has TRBV29-1 and TRBJ1-2, with D unresolved. The V gene's germline CDR1 is SQVTM and CDR2 ANQGSEA. Trimming took 4 bases from V and 2 from J, leaving 8 bases between them. CDR3 length: 12 amino acids. The CDR3 region has the DNA TGCAGCGTTGGCATAGGGAACTATGGCTACACCTTC. As protein: CSVGIGNYGYTF. Using reference TRBV29-1 and TRBJ1-2 for the parts outside the CDR3, the full variable domain is SAVISQKPSRDICQRGTSLTIQCQVDSQVTMMFWYRQQPGQSLTLIATANQGSEATYESGFVIDKFPISRPNLTFSTLTVSNMSPEDSSIYLCSVGIGNYGYTFGSGTRLTVV.

This clonotype was recorded many times. This chain connects TRBV7-2 to TRBJ2-7, with D perhaps TRBD2 (6 bases). Looked up from germline, CDR1 is SGHTA and CDR2 is FQGNSA. The CDR3 contains 14 residues. V dropped 4 bases and J dropped 4 bases, with 14 bases sitting between them. The CDR3 region is CASSSYEREYEQYF. CDR3 coding DNA: TGTGCCAGCAGCTCGTACGAACGGGAGTACGAGCAGTACTTC.

V gene TRBV27 combines with J gene TRBJ2-7, with 8 bases identical to TRBD1. The CDR3 consists of 14 residues. Germline V lookup: CDR1 MNHEY, CDR2 SMNVEV (reference sequence). The V gene end was trimmed by 4 bases and the J gene end by 2 bases; junction bases not matched to a gene: 4. This chain's CDR3 is CASSSDRDAYEQYF. As DNA, the CDR3 is TGTGCCAGCAGTTCGGACAGGGACGCCTACGAGCAGTACTTC.

In this sample, this clonotype turned up many times. The chain couples TRBV2 to TRBJ2-1; the match to TRBD2 covers 8 bases. The germline gives CDR1 SNHLY, CDR2 FYNNEI. The CDR3 loop spans 14 amino acids. V trimming: 7 bases; J trimming: 6 bases; junction bases outside the gene matches: 8. CDR3 sequence: CASNRLASSNEQFF. The CDR3 bases are TGTGCCAGCAACCGACTAGCGAGTTCCAATGAGCAGTTCTTC.

The table lists this clonotype with a few counts. V usage is TRBV11-2 and J usage is TRBJ2-1, with D tentatively TRBD2 (5 bases). V was shortened by 6 bases and J by 6 bases, with 21 bases between the two germline ends. The germline V gene has CDR1 SGHAT and CDR2 FQNNGV. This CDR3 spans 16 amino acids. CDR3 DNA sequence: TGTGCCAGCAGGCATATAGCCCCGAAGCGGCGCAATGAGCAGTTCTTC. It encodes CASRHIAPKRRNEQFF.

This rearrangement joins TRBV6-2 or TRBV6-3 to TRBJ1-1, with unresolved D. V was pared by 0 bases and J by 0 bases, with 8 bases between. Per germline, CDR1 MNHEY and CDR2 SVGEGT. CDR3 length equals 15 residues. In nucleotides, the CDR3 is TGTGCCAGCAGTTACTCAGAGAGCTTGAACACTGAAGCTTTCTTT. Its protein product is CASSYSESLNTEAFF.

The sample holds a few counts of this clonotype. V gene TRBV7-2 combines with J gene TRBJ1-1; D is possibly TRBD1 (5 bases). The CDR3 length is 18 residues. In germline, CDR1 is SGHTA, CDR2 FQGNSA. Trimming left V 4 bases short and J 4 bases short, with 25 bases between. CDR3 bases: TGTGCCAGCAGCTCCCCCTCGTTGGCAGGGCTTAGAAGCACTGAAGCTTTCTTT. Its protein product is CASSSPSLAGLRSTEAFF.

This chain uses TRBV28 with TRBJ1-1; 10 bases line up with TRBD1. Trimming cost V 6 bases and J 4 bases; bases outside gene matches: 8. Germline V gives CDR1 MDHEN, CDR2 SYDVKM. The CDR3 has 15 residues. The CDR3 protein is CASRATGGRGTEAFF. CDR3 nucleotides: TGTGCCAGCAGGGCGACAGGGGGCCGTGGCACTGAAGCTTTCTTT.

This clonotype was seen many times. The V gene is TRBV6-1, the J gene TRBJ1-1; no clear D. CDR3 length: 17 amino acids. Germline loops: CDR1 MNHNS, CDR2 SASEGT. Trimming took off 4 bases at V and 5 bases at J, with 23 bases between the two ends. CDR3 residues: CASSVYDINSEDTEAFF. DNA for the CDR3: TGTGCCAGCAGTGTTTACGACATCAACTCAGAGGATACTGAAGCTTTCTTT.

The chain recombines TRBV4-1 with TRBJ2-3; TRBD2 is a possible D gene (6 bases). The CDR3 sequence is 17 residues long. The germline V gene encodes CDR1 MGHRA and CDR2 YSYEKL. With 0 bases removed from V and 3 bases from J, the gap between germline ends came to 16 bases. Here the CDR3 DNA reads TGCGCCAGCAGCCAAGATCGGGAGCGGTTCTCGACAGATACGCAGTATTTT. Translation gives CASSQDRERFSTDTQYF.

The chain couples TRBV5-1 to TRBJ1-6; a weak D match, TRBD1 (5 bases). Looked up from germline, CDR1 is SGHRS and CDR2 is YFSETQ. The CDR3 is 13 amino acids. V lost 7 bases and J lost 17, with 22 bases in between. CDR3 nucleotide sequence: TGCGCCAGCTCCGACAGAGCTTCGTCAGAGGTCCACTTT. It yields the protein CASSDRASSEVHF.

This clonotype was counted at least ten times. CDR3 sequence: CASSLQGSSSYEQYF. In nucleotides, the CDR3 is TGTGCCAGCAGCCTCCAGGGTTCTAGCTCCTACGAGCAGTACTTC. The gene calls are TRBV27 and TRBJ2-7; D perhaps matches TRBD1 (5 bases). Trimming shortened V by 6 bases and J by 0 bases, and 15 bases separated the two germline ends. This CDR3 spans 15 amino acids. Germline V CDR1 and CDR2: MNHEY, SMNVEV (reference sequence).

This clonotype has only a few counts. The chain employs TRBV10-3 and TRBJ2-7; 9 nucleotides agree with TRBD2. V gave up 4 bases and J gave up 2 bases; unmatched junction bases: 9. Germline CDR1 ENHRY, CDR2 SYGVKD. CDR3 length: 16 residues. The CDR3 protein is CAISVSLIAGAYEQYF. DNA for the CDR3: TGTGCCATCAGTGTTTCCCTAATAGCGGGAGCCTACGAGCAGTACTTC.

Concerning this clonotype: Just one base apart from a much larger clone, this may be a read error. The genes are TRBV5-1 and TRBJ2-1, with 14 bases matching TRBD2. Germline assignment: CDR1 SGHRS and CDR2 YFSETQ. The CDR3 has 18 residues. CDR3 amino acids: CASSLGTSGRTPYNEPFF. Written as DNA, the CDR3 is TGCGCCAGCAGCTTGGGGACTAGCGGGAGGACACCCTACAATGAGCCGTTCTTC.

This clonotype was seen a handful of times. The chain has TRBV24-1 and TRBJ1-1; D perhaps matches TRBD1 (6 bases). The germline CDR1 and CDR2 sequences are KGHDR and SFDVKD. This CDR3 region has 14 residues. The V gene lost 5 bases and the J gene lost 1 base, with 10 bases spanning the gap. CDR3 nucleotides: TGTGCCACCAGTGGAACAGGGACGAACACTGAAGCTTTCTTT. Translating gives CATSGTGTNTEAFF.

This clonotype was seen at least ten times. The chain employs TRBV6-2 or TRBV6-3 and TRBJ2-7; 7 bases fit TRBD2. With 0 bases clipped from V and 4 bases from J, the junction kept 15 bases outside the gene matches. The CDR3 is 18 residues long. Germline V gene sequence: CDR1 MNHEY, CDR2 SVGEGT. The CDR3 sequence: CASSYSLLVAGDWYEQYF. In DNA form, the CDR3 reads TGTGCCAGCAGTTACTCCCTACTAGTGGCGGGAGATTGGTACGAGCAGTACTTC.

The V and J genes are TRBV5-1 and TRBJ1-2; weak D call: TRBD1 (5 bases). The CDR3 has 15 residues. V was trimmed by 4 bases and J by 1 base, leaving 14 bases between them. The V gene's germline CDR1 is SGHRS and CDR2 YFSETQ. CDR3 in DNA: TGCGCCAGCAGCGGGGGACGCTTATATAACTATGGCTACACCTTC. It yields the protein CASSGGRLYNYGYTF. The full variable domain, in which reference TRBV5-1 and TRBJ1-2 provide the parts outside the CDR3, is KAGVTQTPRYLIKTRGQQVTLSCSPISGHRSVSWYQQTPGQGLQFLFEYFSETQRNKGNFPGRFSGRQFSNSRSEMNVSTLELGDSALYLCASSGGRLYNYGYTFGSGTRLTVV.

The V call is TRBV2, the J call TRBJ2-2, with TRBD2 matching 14 bases. In germline, CDR1 is SNHLY, CDR2 FYNNEI. The CDR3 is 18 residues long. With 4 bases clipped from V and 0 bases from J, the junction kept 4 bases outside the gene matches. CDR3 DNA: TGTGCCAGCAGTGTCAGACTAGCGGGAGGGACGAACACCGGGGAGCTGTTTTTT. Translated, it gives CASSVRLAGGTNTGELFF.

The rearrangement joins TRBV29-1 to TRBJ2-1, with 8 bases identical to TRBD2. There are 15 residues in the CDR3. Germline CDR1 and CDR2: SQVTM and ANQGSEA. Unmatched junction bases numbered 5, after V lost 4 bases and J lost 0 bases. CDR3 sequence (DNA): TGCAGCGTTGTTTCGCGGGGGGCCTCCTACAATGAGCAGTTCTTC. The encoded protein is CSVVSRGASYNEQFF.

This clonotype turned up a few times. The J gene is TRBJ2-3, the V gene TRBV10-3, with 7 bases fitting TRBD2. The germline CDR1 and CDR2 sequences are ENHRY and SYGVKD. This CDR3 is built from 13 residues. Trimming at V came to 9 bases and at J to 2 bases, leaving 5 bases not matched to a gene. The CDR3 DNA reads TGTGCCATAGGCGGGACTAACACAGATACGCAGTATTTT. Translation: CAIGGTNTDTQYF.

The chain recombines TRBV18 with TRBJ2-1; D is uncertain. The germline V and J ends were trimmed by 1 base and 10 bases, with 8 bases remaining between them. The length of the CDR3 is 12 residues. CDR1 is KGHSH, CDR2 LQKENI, per germline. CDR3 DNA: TGTGCCAGCTCACCACTATTGGGGGAGCAGTTCTTC. This codes for CASSPLLGEQFF.

This chain uses TRBV4-1 with TRBJ2-5, with 8 positions matching TRBD1. The CDR3 has 13 residues. Germline CDR1 MGHRA, CDR2 YSYEKL. The V and J ends lost 8 bases and 2 bases, in that order; junction bases with no gene match: 4. The CDR3 here is CASRDRGQETQYF. In DNA form, the CDR3 reads TGCGCCAGCCGTGACAGGGGTCAAGAGACCCAGTACTTC.

This clonotype has more than one count but fewer than ten. The V call is TRBV19, the J call TRBJ1-2, with 9 bases identical to TRBD1. The germline V gene encodes CDR1 LNHDA and CDR2 SQIVND (reference sequence). CDR3 size: 14 residues. J was trimmed by 7 bases and V by 4 bases; bases with no gene match: 7. CDR3 loop: CASSSEQGASGYTF. In nucleotides, the CDR3 is TGTGCCAGTAGTAGCGAACAGGGGGCGAGTGGCTACACCTTC.

The chain has TRBV27 and TRBJ1-1; D remains unclear. V was cut by 0 bases and J by 5 bases, with 10 bases left in between. This CDR3 is 14 amino acids long. Germline CDR1 and CDR2: MNHEY and SMNVEV (reference sequence). CDR3 region: CASSLSFLGTEAFF. CDR3 DNA: TGTGCCAGCAGTTTATCATTCCTGGGAACTGAAGCTTTCTTT.

There are a few counts of this clonotype. The chain joins TRBV29-1 to TRBJ2-4; 7 bases are a match to TRBD2. Germline V gene sequence: CDR1 SQVTM, CDR2 ANQGSEA. V was clipped by 6 bases and J by 6 bases; unmatched bases: 14. CDR3 size: 15 residues. The CDR3 DNA reads as TGCAGCGTAGACACCCCTGGAGCGGGGACAAACATTCAGTACTTC. Translation: CSVDTPGAGTNIQYF.

As regards this clonotype: A junction end diverges from the germline sequence, so it may reflect a read error. This chain links TRBV3-1 with TRBJ2-3, with 9 bases fitting TRBD1. Germline V CDR1 and CDR2: LGHDT, YNNKEL (reference sequence). The length of the CDR3 is 14 residues. The CDR3 sequence: CASSQGTGEDMQYF. The CDR3 DNA reads as TGTGCCAGCAGCCAAGGGACAGGGGAAGATATGCAGTATTTT.